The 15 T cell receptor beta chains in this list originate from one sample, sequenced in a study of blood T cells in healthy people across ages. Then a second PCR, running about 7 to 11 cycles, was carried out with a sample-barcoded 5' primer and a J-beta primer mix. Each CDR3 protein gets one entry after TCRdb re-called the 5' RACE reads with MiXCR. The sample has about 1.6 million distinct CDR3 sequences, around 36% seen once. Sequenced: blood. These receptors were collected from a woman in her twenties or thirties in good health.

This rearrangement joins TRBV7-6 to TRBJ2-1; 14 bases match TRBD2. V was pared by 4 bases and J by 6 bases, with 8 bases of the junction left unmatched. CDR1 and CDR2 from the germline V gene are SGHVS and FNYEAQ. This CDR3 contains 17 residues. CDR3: CASSWGLAGDAGNEQFF. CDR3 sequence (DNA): TGTGCCAGCAGCTGGGGACTAGCGGGAGATGCCGGCAATGAGCAGTTCTTC. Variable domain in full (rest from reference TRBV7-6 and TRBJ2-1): GAGVSQSPRYKVTKRGQDVALRCDPISGHVSLYWYRQALGQGPEFLTYFNYEAQQDKSGLPNDRFSAERPEGSISTLTIQRTEQRDSAMYRCASSWGLAGDAGNEQFFGPGTRLTVL.

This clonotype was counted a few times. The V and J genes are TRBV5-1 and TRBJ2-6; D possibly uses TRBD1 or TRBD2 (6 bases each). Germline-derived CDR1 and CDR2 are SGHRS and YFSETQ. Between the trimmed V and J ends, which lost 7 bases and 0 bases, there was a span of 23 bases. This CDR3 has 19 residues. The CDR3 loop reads CASLGDLGGSSSGANVLTF. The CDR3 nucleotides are TGCGCCAGCCTAGGCGACCTGGGGGGCAGTAGCTCTGGGGCCAACGTCCTGACTTTC.

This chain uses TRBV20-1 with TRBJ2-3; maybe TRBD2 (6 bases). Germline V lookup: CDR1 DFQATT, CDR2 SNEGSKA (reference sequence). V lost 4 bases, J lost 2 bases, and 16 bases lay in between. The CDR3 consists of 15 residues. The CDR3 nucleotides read TGCAGTGCTATTAGCGGTAGCGGATACACAGATACGCAGTATTTT. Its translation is CSAISGSGYTDTQYF.

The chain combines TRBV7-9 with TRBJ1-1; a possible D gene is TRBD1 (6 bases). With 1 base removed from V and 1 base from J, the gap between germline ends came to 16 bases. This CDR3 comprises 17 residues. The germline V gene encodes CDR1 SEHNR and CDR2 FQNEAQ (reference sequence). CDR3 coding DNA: TGTGCCAGCAGCTTAGGCCGGGGGGGGCCGACGAACACTGAAGCTTTCTTT. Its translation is CASSLGRGGPTNTEAFF.

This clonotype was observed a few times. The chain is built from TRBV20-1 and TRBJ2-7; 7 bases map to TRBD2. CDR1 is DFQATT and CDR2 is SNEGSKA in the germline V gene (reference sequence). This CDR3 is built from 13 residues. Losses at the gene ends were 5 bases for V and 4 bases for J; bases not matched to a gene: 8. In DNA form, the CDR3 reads TGCAGTGCTGGATGGCAGGGAGGGTACGAGCAGTACTTC. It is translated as CSAGWQGGYEQYF.

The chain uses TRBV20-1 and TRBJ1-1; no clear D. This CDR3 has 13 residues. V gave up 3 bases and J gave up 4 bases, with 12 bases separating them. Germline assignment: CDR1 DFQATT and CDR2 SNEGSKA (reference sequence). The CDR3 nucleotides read TGCAGTGCTAGCCCCGGCAAAGGCACTGAAGCTTTCTTT. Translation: CSASPGKGTEAFF.

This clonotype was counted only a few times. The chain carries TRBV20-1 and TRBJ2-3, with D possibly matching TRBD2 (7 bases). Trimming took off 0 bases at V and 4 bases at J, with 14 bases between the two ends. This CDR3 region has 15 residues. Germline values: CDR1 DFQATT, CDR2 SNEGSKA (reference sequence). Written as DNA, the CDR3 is TGCAGTGCTAGAGATCGCAGGGGAGGGGCAGATACGCAGTATTTT. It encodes CSARDRRGGADTQYF.

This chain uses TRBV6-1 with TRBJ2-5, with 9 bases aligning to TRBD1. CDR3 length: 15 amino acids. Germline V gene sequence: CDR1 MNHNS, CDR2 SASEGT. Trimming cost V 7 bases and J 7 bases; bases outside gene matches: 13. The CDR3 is CASTIGGDRAGTQYF. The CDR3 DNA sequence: TGTGCCAGCACCATTGGAGGGGACAGGGCCGGGACCCAGTACTTC.

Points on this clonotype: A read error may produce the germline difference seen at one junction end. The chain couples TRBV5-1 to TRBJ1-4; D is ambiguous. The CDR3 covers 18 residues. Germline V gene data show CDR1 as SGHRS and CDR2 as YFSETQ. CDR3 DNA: TGCGCCAGCAGCTCTACCGGGCCCCCGTTTAGAGCTAATGAAATACTGTTTTTT. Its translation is CASSSTGPPFRANEILFF.

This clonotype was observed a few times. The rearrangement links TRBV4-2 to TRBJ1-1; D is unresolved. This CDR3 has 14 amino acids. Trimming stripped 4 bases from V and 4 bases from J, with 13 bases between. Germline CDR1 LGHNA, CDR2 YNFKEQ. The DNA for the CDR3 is TGTGCCAGCAGCCCCCGGAGGGATGGCACTGAAGCTTTCTTT. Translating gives CASSPRRDGTEAFF.

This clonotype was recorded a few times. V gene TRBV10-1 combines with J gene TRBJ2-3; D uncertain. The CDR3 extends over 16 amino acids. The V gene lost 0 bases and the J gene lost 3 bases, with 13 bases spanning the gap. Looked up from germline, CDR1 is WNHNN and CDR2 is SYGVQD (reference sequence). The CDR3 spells CASSESYPVRTDTQYF. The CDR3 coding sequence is TGCGCCAGCAGTGAGTCGTACCCCGTGCGTACAGATACGCAGTATTTT.

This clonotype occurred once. This CDR3 is CASSYYPSGHNGELFF. The CDR3, as DNA: TGTGCCAGCAGTTACTACCCTAGCGGACATAACGGGGAGCTGTTTTTT. The V and J genes are TRBV6-6 and TRBJ2-2, with TRBD2 matching 7 bases. CDR3 size: 16 residues. V lost 1 base to trimming and J lost 7 bases; unmatched junction nucleotides: 9. The germline CDR1 and CDR2 sequences are MNHNY and SVGAGI (reference sequence).

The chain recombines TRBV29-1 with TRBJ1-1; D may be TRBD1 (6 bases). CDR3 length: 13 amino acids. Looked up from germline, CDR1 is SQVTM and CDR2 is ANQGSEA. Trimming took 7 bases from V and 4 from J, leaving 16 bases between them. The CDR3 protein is CSATGAWGTEAFF. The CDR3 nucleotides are TGCAGCGCTACGGGGGCCTGGGGCACTGAAGCTTTCTTT. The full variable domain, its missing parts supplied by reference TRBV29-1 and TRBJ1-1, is SAVISQKPSRDICQRGTSLTIQCQVDSQVTMMFWYRQQPGQSLTLIATANQGSEATYESGFVIDKFPISRPNLTFSTLTVSNMSPEDSSIYLCSATGAWGTEAFFGQGTRLTVV.

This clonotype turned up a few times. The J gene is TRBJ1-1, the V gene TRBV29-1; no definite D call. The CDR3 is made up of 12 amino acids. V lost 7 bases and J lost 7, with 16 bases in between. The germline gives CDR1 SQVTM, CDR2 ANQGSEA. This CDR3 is CSGGMEVSEAFF. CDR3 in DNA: TGCAGCGGAGGGATGGAAGTCAGTGAAGCTTTCTTT.

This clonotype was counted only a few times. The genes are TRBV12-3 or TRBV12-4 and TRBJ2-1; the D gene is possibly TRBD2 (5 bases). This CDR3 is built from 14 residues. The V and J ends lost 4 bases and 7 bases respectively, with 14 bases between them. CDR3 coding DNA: TGTGCCAGCAGTTCCGGGATAAGGAAAAATGAGCAGTTCTTC. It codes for CASSSGIRKNEQFF.